Each of the 2 T cell receptor beta chains below was sequenced from the same sample in a study of blood T cell repertoires in COVID-19. The method was immunoSEQ multiplex PCR; TCRdb's version includes in-frame clones alone and lacks a portion of them. The sample carries 150,000 or so clones, about 70% recorded once. The sequencing input was peripheral blood. The receptors here all came from a woman between 65 and 79 years old with acute or convalescent COVID-19.

The CDR3 DNA reads TGCGCCAGCAGCCCCGGGACAGCAAGAGATACGCAGTATTTT. Its protein is CASSPGTARDTQYF. This chain joins TRBV5-1 and TRBJ2-3; 7 nucleotides match TRBD1. CDR3 length: 14 amino acids. CDR1 and CDR2 from the germline V gene are SGHRS and YFSETQ. Trimming at V came to 4 bases and at J to 5 bases, leaving 7 bases not matched to a gene.

J is TRBJ2-1 and V is TRBV29-1; the D gene is possibly TRBD2 (5 bases). This CDR3 contains 15 residues. Trimming pared 3 bases from V and 0 bases from J, leaving 12 bases between. The germline V gene encodes CDR1 SQVTM and CDR2 ANQGSEA. CDR3: CSVERDTSSYNEQFF. The CDR3 DNA follows: TGCAGCGTTGAGAGGGATACGAGCTCCTACAATGAGCAGTTCTTC.